The 21 T cell receptor beta chains given below trace back to one sample, sequenced in a study of CD8+ T cells in alopecia areata (dated by TCRdb to the late 2010s). Read against the paper, the sample's time point label means: roughly 24 weeks on oral tofacitinib. Sample treatment or condition, as interpreted from the label and publication: oral pan-JAK inhibitor, 5-10 mg twice daily. The protocol used for the library was the immunoSEQ multiplex PCR assay. RNA was extracted from all samples and reverse transcribed into cDNA, which served as template for TCR sequencing. This immuneACCESS table, as held by TCRdb, lists in-frame sequences with V and J called but not all clones. Of the missing ones, under half trace to an unresolved V gene in checked studies; the others have no known cause. The sample data list fewer than 200,000 clones, and approximately 57% of these were observed just once. Clones ranked in the top ten supply 12% to 15% of the sample.

The sample here was CD4+ T cells sorted from blood, taken at week 24, from a patient treated with tofacitinib. Source of these receptors: a human donor with alopecia areata.

This chain uses TRBV2 with TRBJ1-6; no definite D call. The CDR3 runs to 13 residues. The V gene lost 7 bases and the J gene lost 6 bases, with 10 bases spanning the gap. In germline, CDR1 is SNHLY, CDR2 FYNNEI. In DNA, the CDR3 is TGTGCCAGCACCATCGGGATTAATTCACCCCTCCACTTT. Protein: CASTIGINSPLHF.

This clone has only one observation. CDR3 bases: TGTGCCAGCCTCCAAAGCGGCACCGGGGAGCTGTTTTTT. Its translation: CASLQSGTGELFF. The chain has TRBV6-5 and TRBJ2-2, with D perhaps TRBD2 (5 bases). Between the trimmed V and J ends, which lost 8 bases and 4 bases, there was a span of 11 bases. The CDR3 has 13 residues. Germline V gene sequence: CDR1 MNHEY, CDR2 SVGAGI.

This clone was counted a few times. The chain carries TRBV27 and TRBJ2-1; D uncertain. V gave up 3 bases and J gave up 2 bases, with 5 bases separating them. CDR1 MNHEY and CDR2 SMNVEV come from the germline V gene (reference sequence). The CDR3 extends over 13 amino acids. CDR3 DNA: TGTGCCAGCAGTTTGCGGACCTACAATGAGCAGTTCTTC. It codes for CASSLRTYNEQFF.

The V and J genes are TRBV19 and TRBJ2-3; no clear D gene. The CDR3 has 14 residues. The germline gives CDR1 LNHDA, CDR2 SQIVND (reference sequence). Deletions cut 5 bases from V and 4 bases from J, with 13 bases between. The CDR3 sequence is CASSLLGRADTQYF. The CDR3 bases are TGTGCCAGTAGTCTTCTTGGTCGAGCAGATACGCAGTATTTT. Combining the CDR3 with reference TRBV19 and TRBJ2-3 gives the whole variable domain DGGITQSPKYLFRKEGQNVTLSCEQNLNHDAMYWYRQDPGQGLRLIYYSQIVNDFQKGDIAEGYSVSREKKESFPLTVTSAQKNPTAFYLCASSLLGRADTQYFGPGTRLTVL.

The sample holds a few counts of this clone. The rearrangement joins TRBV5-1 to TRBJ2-3; D not certain. There are 15 residues in the CDR3. The germline gives CDR1 SGHRS, CDR2 YFSETQ. V gave up 3 bases and J gave up 1 base, with 12 bases separating them. DNA of the CDR3: TGCGCCAGCAGCTCCCCAGGTTATCGCACAGATACGCAGTATTTT. It encodes CASSSPGYRTDTQYF.

The CDR3 sequence is CASSGLSGGYTF. The CDR3 coding sequence is TGTGCCAGCAGTGGGTTATCGGGGGGCTACACCTTC. This chain links TRBV27 with TRBJ1-2; D unclear. Looked up from germline, CDR1 is MNHEY and CDR2 is SMNVEV (reference sequence). This CDR3 has 12 amino acids. The germline V and J ends were trimmed by 5 bases and 8 bases, with 12 bases remaining between them.

The chain links TRBV29-1 to TRBJ2-7, with 11 nucleotides matching TRBD1. After removal of 2 bases from V and 6 bases from J, the junction contained 6 bases not matched to a gene. Germline V gene lookup returns CDR1 SQVTM and CDR2 ANQGSEA. The CDR3 loop spans 14 amino acids. CDR3 sequence (DNA): TGCAGCGTTGAACCCGGACAGGGGGCGGGCGAGCAGTACTTC. It yields the protein CSVEPGQGAGEQYF.

This clone has a single count. The genes are TRBV6-1 and TRBJ2-5, with 8 bases identical to TRBD1. Per the germline V gene, CDR1 is MNHNS and CDR2 is SASEGT. V trimming: 4 bases; J trimming: 5 bases; junction bases outside the gene matches: 3. There are 13 residues in the CDR3. The CDR3: CASSGTGRETQYF. CDR3 nucleotide sequence: TGTGCCAGCAGTGGGACAGGGAGGGAGACCCAGTACTTC.

The V and J genes are TRBV30 and TRBJ2-3; D assignment may be TRBD1 or TRBD2 (7 bases each). The CDR3 has 15 residues. Trimming removed 0 bases at V and 1 base at J, with 11 bases between. The V gene's germline CDR1 is GTSNPN and CDR2 SVGIG (reference sequence). For the CDR3, the DNA is TGTGCCTGGAGTGTGGGAGGGGGCGGCACAGATACGCAGTATTTT. The encoded protein is CAWSVGGGGTDTQYF.

In its sample, this clone was seen a few times. The rearrangement uses TRBV29-1 and TRBJ2-5, with 7 positions matching TRBD1. Germline-derived CDR1 and CDR2 are SQVTM and ANQGSEA. This CDR3 contains 14 residues. V lost 3 bases and J lost 4; bases outside the gene matches: 8. CDR3 amino acids: CSVERTGIGETQYF. CDR3 bases: TGCAGCGTTGAGAGGACAGGAATCGGAGAGACCCAGTACTTC.

This clone was counted only a few times. The rearrangement uses TRBV5-1 and TRBJ2-3, with a weak D call TRBD2 (5 bases). Germline V gene sequence: CDR1 SGHRS, CDR2 YFSETQ. Trimming stripped 3 bases from V and 0 bases from J, with 5 bases between. This CDR3 spans 13 amino acids. The CDR3 DNA sequence: TGCGCCAGCAGCTGGACTAGCACAGATACGCAGTATTTT. Its translation is CASSWTSTDTQYF.

The chain carries TRBV6-5 and TRBJ1-1; TRBD1 is a possible D gene (6 bases). The germline CDR1 and CDR2 sequences are MNHEY and SVGAGI. Trimming pared 5 bases from V and 0 bases from J, leaving 10 bases between. The CDR3 extends over 14 amino acids. CDR3 amino acids: CASSDRFLNTEAFF. CDR3 DNA: TGTGCCAGCAGTGACAGGTTTTTGAACACTGAAGCTTTCTTT.

The chain couples TRBV4-2 to TRBJ2-7, with D tentatively TRBD1 (7 bases). The V gene's germline CDR1 is LGHNA and CDR2 YNFKEQ. V lost 4 bases and J lost 3, with 19 bases in between. CDR3 length: 16 amino acids. Here the CDR3 reads CASSPQGGDLYYEQYF. Here the CDR3 DNA reads TGTGCCAGCAGCCCTCAGGGGGGAGATTTGTACTACGAGCAGTACTTC.

This clone has a single count. The CDR3 nucleotides are TGTGCCAGCAGTGTGACACAGTCGGCGAACACTGAAGCTTTCTTT. Residues: CASSVTQSANTEAFF. V usage is TRBV2 and J usage is TRBJ1-1; D is uncertain. The CDR3 is 15 amino acids. CDR1 is SNHLY and CDR2 is FYNNEI in the germline V gene. Trimming removed 4 bases at V and 1 base at J, with 13 bases between.

This clone has a handful of counts. The V call is TRBV7-3, the J call TRBJ2-2, with 11 bases matching TRBD2. J gave up 0 bases and V 2 bases, and 11 bases lay outside the gene matches. The V gene's germline CDR1 is SGHTA and CDR2 FQGTGA. The CDR3 is 20 amino acids. CDR3 amino acids: CASSLRPMTSGVTNTGELFF. CDR3 bases: TGTGCCAGCAGCTTACGTCCAATGACTAGCGGGGTCACGAACACCGGGGAGCTGTTTTTT.

V is TRBV29-1 and J is TRBJ2-2; unclear D gene. This CDR3 contains 13 residues. The germline V gene encodes CDR1 SQVTM and CDR2 ANQGSEA. The V end lost 8 bases, the J end lost 4 bases, and 14 bases lay between the germline ends. Here the CDR3 reads CSTWVWSTGELFF. CDR3 DNA: TGCAGCACGTGGGTTTGGAGCACCGGGGAGCTGTTTTTT.

The chain uses TRBV25-1 and TRBJ1-2; D gene unclear. Trimming removed 3 bases from V and 8 bases from J, with 7 bases in between. CDR3 length equals 11 residues. Germline V gives CDR1 MGHDK, CDR2 SYGVNS. This CDR3 is CASSDILGYTF. The CDR3 DNA follows: TGTGCCAGCAGTGATATTCTCGGCTACACCTTC.

This clone was detected only a few times. The genes are TRBV11-2 and TRBJ2-6; D unresolved. Trimming removed 4 bases at V and 0 bases at J, with 7 bases between. This CDR3 region has 15 residues. Germline V gives CDR1 SGHAT, CDR2 FQNNGV. Here the CDR3 reads CASSSQASGANVLTF. The CDR3 DNA sequence: TGTGCCAGCAGCTCACAAGCCTCTGGGGCCAACGTCCTGACTTTC. The whole variable domain, remainder taken from reference TRBV11-2 and TRBJ2-6, is EAGVAQSPRYKIIEKRQSVAFWCNPISGHATLYWYQQILGQGPKLLIQFQNNGVVDDSQLPKDRFSAERLKGVDSTLKIQPAKLEDSAVYLCASSSQASGANVLTFGAGSRLTVL.

V and J are TRBV29-1 and TRBJ2-1; tentatively, D is TRBD1 or TRBD2 (5 bases each). Germline-derived CDR1 and CDR2 are SQVTM and ANQGSEA. The V gene lost 4 bases and the J gene lost 3 bases, with 10 bases spanning the gap. The CDR3 sequence is 13 residues long. CDR3 coding DNA: TGCAGCGTTGGGGACGGGAACTACAATGAGCAGTTCTTC. This encodes CSVGDGNYNEQFF.

The chain employs TRBV5-1 and TRBJ2-6, with D possibly TRBD1 on 5 matching bases. The CDR3 is 18 residues long. Per the germline V gene, CDR1 is SGHRS and CDR2 is YFSETQ. Trimming pared 4 bases from V and 2 bases from J, leaving 19 bases between. The CDR3 sequence is CASSNPTEWYTGANVLTF. The DNA for the CDR3 is TGCGCCAGCAGCAACCCGACAGAGTGGTATACTGGGGCCAACGTCCTGACTTTC.

The chain employs TRBV5-1 and TRBJ1-1; 9 bases agree with TRBD1. Germline V CDR1 and CDR2: SGHRS, YFSETQ. This CDR3 region has 14 residues. With V trimmed by 4 bases and J by 1 base, 2 bases remained unmatched. CDR3 coding DNA: TGCGCCAGCAGCGGGGGACAGGGGAACACTGAAGCTTTCTTT. This gives the protein CASSGGQGNTEAFF.